The 20 T cell receptor beta chains below were found in one sample sequenced in a study of Ad26.COV2.S vaccination and SARS-CoV-2 variants. Profiled with immunoSEQ multiplex PCR; TCRdb holds only in-frame clones, not every one. The sample includes approximately 480,000 clones, approximately 88% of them seen just once. Sample treatment: about 20 received Ad26.COV2.S at low or high dose, single or two shots; 5 received placebo; per-sample allocation not given. Day 63 after the first vaccine or placebo injection was the time point for sampling. Specimen: peripheral blood, collected in a trial of Ad26.COV2.S vaccine versus placebo. These receptor sequences come from a person aged 18-60 years who received the Ad26.COV2.S COVID-19 vaccine or a placebo.

This rearrangement joins TRBV28 to TRBJ1-5; D may be TRBD1 (5 bases). CDR3 length: 14 amino acids. Trimming cost V 6 bases and J 5 bases, with 14 bases left between them. Germline CDR1 reads MDHEN; CDR2 reads SYDVKM. CDR3 loop: CASRPYQGHQPQHF. DNA for the CDR3: TGTGCCAGCAGGCCCTATCAGGGCCATCAGCCCCAGCATTTT.

CDR3 protein: CASSDPQAGGTETQYF. The CDR3 coding sequence is TGTGCCAGCAGTGACCCTCAAGCGGGAGGGACAGAGACCCAGTACTTC. V is TRBV25-1 and J is TRBJ2-5, with TRBD2 matching over 10 bases. Germline-derived CDR1 and CDR2 are MGHDK and SYGVNS. CDR3 size: 16 residues. The V gene end was trimmed by 3 bases and the J gene end by 4 bases; junction bases not matched to a gene: 8. The full variable domain, with the rest looked up from reference TRBV25-1 and TRBJ2-5, is EADIYQTPRYLVIGTGKKITLECSQTMGHDKMYWYQQDPGMELHLIHYSYGVNSTEKGDLSSESTVSRIRTEHFPLTLESARPSHTSQYLCASSDPQAGGTETQYFGPGTRLLVL.

This chain joins TRBV19 and TRBJ2-3; no firm D call. The CDR3 runs to 12 residues. V lost 6 bases and J lost 4, with 8 bases in between. The V gene's germline CDR1 is LNHDA and CDR2 SQIVND (reference sequence). DNA of the CDR3: TGTGCCAGTAGATCGTTGGCAGATACGCAGTATTTT. Amino acids: CASRSLADTQYF. The full variable domain, in which reference TRBV19 and TRBJ2-3 provide the parts outside the CDR3, is DGGITQSPKYLFRKEGQNVTLSCEQNLNHDAMYWYRQDPGQGLRLIYYSQIVNDFQKGDIAEGYSVSREKKESFPLTVTSAQKNPTAFYLCASRSLADTQYFGPGTRLTVL.

This clone was detected only once. The V gene is TRBV5-1, the J gene TRBJ1-2; D is unclear. Germline V lookup: CDR1 SGHRS, CDR2 YFSETQ. Trimming cost V 0 bases and J 6 bases, with 6 bases left between them. This CDR3 is built from 12 residues. DNA of the CDR3: TGCGCCAGCAGCTTGGCTGCCGATGGCTACACCTTC. It codes for CASSLAADGYTF.

This chain uses TRBV6-2 or TRBV6-3 with TRBJ2-1, with 7 positions matching TRBD1. CDR1 MNHEY and CDR2 SVGEGT come from the germline V gene. The CDR3 has 18 amino acids. V was pared by 4 bases and J by 8 bases, with 20 bases of the junction left unmatched. The CDR3 protein is CASSFLFRDRKKVDEQFF. CDR3 sequence (DNA): TGTGCCAGCAGTTTCTTGTTTCGGGACAGAAAAAAGGTGGATGAGCAGTTCTTC.

The V call is TRBV28, the J call TRBJ1-2; D gene uncertain. V gave up 5 bases and J gave up 2 bases, with 3 bases separating them. This CDR3 region has 11 residues. Germline CDR1 is MDHEN and CDR2 is SYDVKM. The CDR3: CASSNNYGYTF. In DNA form, the CDR3 reads TGTGCCAGCAGTAACAACTATGGCTACACCTTC.

The sample holds one count of this clone. V is TRBV7-2 and J is TRBJ2-2; possible D gene TRBD2, 7 bases. CDR3 size: 17 residues. V was shortened by 5 bases and J by 0 bases, with 16 bases between the two germline ends. CDR1 and CDR2 from the germline V gene are SGHTA and FQGNSA. The CDR3 loop reads CASSPGARGANTGELFF. CDR3 nucleotide sequence: TGTGCCAGCAGCCCAGGGGCCCGGGGGGCGAACACCGGGGAGCTGTTTTTT.

The chain uses TRBV27 and TRBJ2-1; D is possibly TRBD1 (5 bases). The CDR3 covers 14 residues. Per the germline V gene, CDR1 is MNHEY and CDR2 is SMNVEV (reference sequence). With 6 bases removed from V and 8 bases from J, the gap between germline ends came to 17 bases. The CDR3 loop is CASSLEPQVDEQFF. DNA for the CDR3: TGTGCCAGCAGCCTCGAACCACAGGTGGATGAGCAGTTCTTC.

This chain joins TRBV10-1 and TRBJ1-2; no firm D call. CDR3 length: 11 amino acids. Germline CDR1 is WNHNN and CDR2 is SYGVQD (reference sequence). Trimming pared 3 bases from V and 9 bases from J, leaving 8 bases between. The CDR3 DNA reads TGCGCCAGCAGTGAACCGGGGTGCTACACCTTC. Protein: CASSEPGCYTF.

This clone has only a few counts. The chain carries TRBV5-1 and TRBJ2-1; D is perhaps TRBD1 (6 bases). V lost 0 bases and J 4 bases, leaving 17 bases between the germline ends. CDR1 and CDR2 from the germline V gene are SGHRS and YFSETQ. The CDR3 is made up of 17 amino acids. CDR3 region: CASSLDTGNMGYNEQFF. CDR3 DNA sequence: TGCGCCAGCAGCTTGGATACAGGGAATATGGGGTACAATGAGCAGTTCTTC.

The J gene is TRBJ1-3, the V gene TRBV5-6; no reliable D call. The V and J ends lost 0 bases and 5 bases respectively, with 6 bases between them. This CDR3 is built from 13 residues. CDR1 is SGHDT and CDR2 is YYEEEE in the germline V gene. The CDR3 nucleotides are TGTGCCAGCAGCTTGGTATCCAGAAACACCATATATTTT. Translation gives CASSLVSRNTIYF.

This clone was observed once. V is TRBV9 and J is TRBJ1-2, with D possibly TRBD1 on 6 matching bases. Between the trimmed V and J ends, which lost 0 bases and 1 base, there was a span of 13 bases. Germline values: CDR1 SGDLS, CDR2 YYNGEE. The CDR3 length is 16 residues. The CDR3 sequence: CASSVGAGDLNYGYTF. For the CDR3, the DNA is TGTGCCAGCAGCGTAGGGGCAGGGGACCTTAACTATGGCTACACCTTC.

V is TRBV5-1 and J is TRBJ2-3; D possibly corresponds to TRBD1 (5 bases). V was clipped by 4 bases and J by 4 bases, with 16 bases between them. Germline CDR1 and CDR2: SGHRS and YFSETQ. The CDR3 has 15 amino acids. The CDR3 is CASSVPQGVADTQYF. CDR3 nucleotides: TGCGCCAGCAGCGTACCGCAGGGCGTAGCAGATACGCAGTATTTT.

This rearrangement joins TRBV12-3 or TRBV12-4 to TRBJ1-2; a weak D match, TRBD1 (5 bases). There are 12 residues in the CDR3. Trimming pared 2 bases from V and 7 bases from J, leaving 8 bases between. The CDR3 spells CASSLRGIGYTF. The CDR3 DNA reads as TGTGCCAGCAGTTTAAGGGGTATTGGCTACACCTTC.

The V gene is TRBV5-1, the J gene TRBJ1-6; no definite D call. The CDR3 length is 13 residues. V was clipped by 4 bases and J by 3 bases, with 5 bases between them. CDR1 and CDR2 from the germline V gene are SGHRS and YFSETQ. The CDR3 here is CASSLNYNSPLHF. The CDR3 nucleotides read TGCGCCAGCAGCCTCAACTATAATTCACCCCTCCACTTT. Full variable domain (outside the CDR3, taken from reference TRBV5-1 and TRBJ1-6): KAGVTQTPRYLIKTRGQQVTLSCSPISGHRSVSWYQQTPGQGLQFLFEYFSETQRNKGNFPGRFSGRQFSNSRSEMNVSTLELGDSALYLCASSLNYNSPLHFGNGTRLTVT.

This chain connects TRBV15 to TRBJ1-3, with D hard to call. This CDR3 spans 15 amino acids. Trimming left V 0 bases short and J 3 bases short, with 9 bases between. Germline CDR1 reads LNHNV; CDR2 reads YYDKDF (reference sequence). The CDR3 region has the DNA TGTGCCACCAGCAGAGATGTCGTCATTGGAAACACCATATATTTT. This translates into CATSRDVVIGNTIYF.

The chain links TRBV7-8 to TRBJ1-2; 7 nucleotides agree with TRBD1. V shed 0 bases, J shed 4 bases, and the junction held 2 bases outside the gene matches. The CDR3 consists of 14 residues. Germline V lookup: CDR1 SGHVS, CDR2 FQNEAQ. CDR3: CASSLARQGYGYTF. The CDR3 region has the DNA TGTGCCAGCAGCTTAGCGAGACAGGGCTATGGCTACACCTTC. The whole variable domain, filled in from reference TRBV7-8 and TRBJ1-2, reads GAGVSQSPRYKVAKRGQDVALRCDPISGHVSLFWYQQALGQGPEFLTYFQNEAQLDKSGLPSDRFFAERPEGSVSTLKIQRTQQEDSAVYLCASSLARQGYGYTFGSGTRLTVV.

The chain combines TRBV20-1 with TRBJ1-2, with 8 positions matching TRBD1. The CDR3 is 17 amino acids. CDR1 DFQATT and CDR2 SNEGSKA come from the germline V gene (reference sequence). V trimming: 3 bases; J trimming: 8 bases; junction bases outside the gene matches: 20. CDR3 nucleotides: TGCAGTGCTAGTGCCCAAGGACAGGGTCGAGGGCAGGGCGGCTACACCTTC. Translated: CSASAQGQGRGQGGYTF.

V usage is TRBV5-4 and J usage is TRBJ1-1; D is perhaps TRBD1 (6 bases). CDR1 is SGHNT and CDR2 is YYREEE in the germline V gene (reference sequence). V gave up 0 bases and J gave up 8 bases, with 11 bases separating them. This CDR3 has 13 amino acids. CDR3 residues: CASSLGRGGEAFF. CDR3 in DNA: TGTGCCAGCAGCTTGGGCAGAGGGGGAGAAGCTTTCTTT.

This clone appeared a few times. The V and J genes are TRBV27 and TRBJ2-2; D remains unclear. Trimming took off 3 bases at V and 6 bases at J, with 8 bases between the two ends. Germline values: CDR1 MNHEY, CDR2 SMNVEV (reference sequence). The CDR3 length is 13 residues. The DNA of the CDR3 is TGTGCCAGCAGTTTTAAGGTTGCCGGGGAGCTGTTTTTT. Protein: CASSFKVAGELFF.